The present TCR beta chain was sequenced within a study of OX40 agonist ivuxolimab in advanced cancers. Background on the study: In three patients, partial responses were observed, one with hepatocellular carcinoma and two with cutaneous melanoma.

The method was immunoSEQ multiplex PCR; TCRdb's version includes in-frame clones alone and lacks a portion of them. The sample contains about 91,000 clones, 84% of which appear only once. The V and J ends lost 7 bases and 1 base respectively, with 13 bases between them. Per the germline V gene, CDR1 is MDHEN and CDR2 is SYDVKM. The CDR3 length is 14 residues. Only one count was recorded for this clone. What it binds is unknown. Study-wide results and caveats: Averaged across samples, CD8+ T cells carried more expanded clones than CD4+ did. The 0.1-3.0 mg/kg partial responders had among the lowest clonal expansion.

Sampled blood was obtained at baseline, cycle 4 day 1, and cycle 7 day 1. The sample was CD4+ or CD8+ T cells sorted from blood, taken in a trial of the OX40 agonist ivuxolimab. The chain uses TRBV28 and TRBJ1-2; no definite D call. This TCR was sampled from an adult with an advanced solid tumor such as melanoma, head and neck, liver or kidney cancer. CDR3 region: CASTIDRFNYGYTF. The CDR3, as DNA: TGTGCCAGCACCATTGACCGATTTAACTATGGCTACACCTTC.